The clone carrying this TCR beta chain has a count of ten or more. Its antigen is as yet unknown. The method for making cDNA was 5'RACE, and it used 10-nucleotide random UMIs. From the 5' RACE reads, TCRdb called clonotypes with MiXCR, one entry per CDR3 protein. The table lists roughly 48,000 distinct CDR3 sequences, 10% to 15% of them singletons. The CDR3 sequence is 14 residues long. Germline V CDR1 and CDR2: LGHDT, YNNKEL (reference sequence). Trimming removed 0 bases from V and 2 bases from J, with 8 bases in between. This entry comes from a study of neurological immune-mediated disorders. Study conclusions and caveats: HTLV-1-associated myelopathy had the most TCR clonal expansion, while multiple sclerosis had the least, a level that fell below healthy controls.

Time point meaning: longitudinal time-point 3. This rearrangement joins TRBV3-1 to TRBJ2-7; no firm D call. This TCR came from a male donor with HTLV-1-associated myelopathy (HAM/TSP). The sequenced sample was PBMCs. The CDR3, as DNA: TGTGCCAGCAGCCAAGAAGGTGGAACCTACGAGCAGTACTTC. It yields the protein CASSQEGGTYEQYF.